This T cell receptor (beta chain) was recovered during a study of T-cell memory formation after mild COVID-19. Study results and limitations: The main location of contracting CD4+ clones was CM and EM, and that of contracting CD8+ clones was EMRA.

5'RACE primed from the constant segment yielded TCR alpha and TCR beta cDNA libraries bearing sample barcodes and UMIs. Using its own MiXCR run on the 5' RACE reads, TCRdb lists one record per CDR3 protein. This table holds more than 200,000 distinct CDR3 sequences, about 15% found once. This CDR3 has 12 residues. V dropped 3 bases and J dropped 3 bases, with 5 bases sitting between them. This clonotype was counted ten times or more. The antigen remains unidentified. This TCR derives from a man aged 18 to 29 who had mild COVID-19 (a few samples of this study predate the infection). Cell type and time point are not known. The sample taken for sequencing was PBMCs or a T cell subset sorted from them (not recorded which). The chain combines TRBV12-3 or TRBV12-4 with TRBJ2-5, with D unclear. DNA for the CDR3: TGTGCCAGCAGTTTTGAAGAAGAGACCCAGTACTTC. Translation: CASSFEEETQYF.